This TCR beta chain was obtained from a study of T cells expressing NK-cell markers (TCRdb year 2020). Study-level background: Three sorted T-cell subsets (CD3+CD56+NKG2C+, CD3+CD56+NKG2C- and CD3+CD56-NKG2C+) from roughly eight donors had their TCR beta-chain repertoires profiled. All eight donors whose samples were sequenced were randomly selected healthy volunteers, three of them men and five women. Libraries were sequenced as 2 x 150 bp reads on Illumina HiSeq 2000/2500, MiSeq or NextSeq. Among the eight sequenced donors, only one was HCMV-seronegative, while the other seven were HCMV-seropositive. The full study reports these points: Whether the expanded NKG2C-expressing T cell clones were specific for HCMV antigens was left unclear. Those dominant clonotypes were again the most abundant among CD3+CD56-NKG2C+ cells in a few donors, at about 28.3-65%. In roughly six donors, the dominant CD3+CD56+NKG2C+ clonotypes ranked among the top 10 CD8+ clonotypes, making up roughly 1.0-8% of CD8+ T cells.

HCMV serostatus was determined by detecting HCMV-specific IgG in serum with a commercial ELISA kit. Peripheral blood mononuclear cells were isolated from blood by Ficoll density gradient centrifugation. Sequencing relied on an Illumina HiSeq 2000. The TCR beta cDNA libraries were made using 5'RACE template switching, a step that added both a universal primer site and unique molecular identifiers. Priming for cDNA synthesis came from the TCR beta constant segment, and two successive PCR amplification steps followed. The authors processed their data as follows. Reads were demultiplexed and grouped by UMI with MIGEC, and clonotypes were assembled and quantified with MiTCR. To exclude erroneous sequences, any TCR cDNA sequence not supported by at least two reads was discarded. The tcR package was used for downstream repertoire analysis, and clonotypes were matched across fractions by CDR3 nucleotide sequence plus V segment. Antigen specificity was annotated against VDJdb with VDJmatch, allowing one amino acid substitution in CDR3. TCRdb reprocessed the sequencing reads and holds a single record per CDR3 protein sequence, with no DNA. The authors' filters were not applied to this entry. The sample has some 500,000 distinct CDR3 sequences on record. The ten biggest clones cover roughly 1.4% of the sample.

With respect to this clonotype: The antigen this receptor binds is unknown.

CDR1 and CDR2, looked up from the germline V gene, are SGHDT and YYEEEE. The CDR3 holds 15 amino acids from the cysteine to the phenylalanine. No DNA appears here. This TCR derives from a woman between 50 and 59 years old in good health. Donor details come from another sample of the same person, matched by shared clones. In this chain, TRBV5-6 is recombined with TRBJ2-5; TCRdb's assignment of TRBD1 cannot be checked, as there is no DNA. The sample comprised blood T cells: a sorted CD56 or NKG2C T cell subset, CD4+ or CD8+ T cells, or bulk PBMC T cells (not recorded which). The CDR3: CASSLALRGIETQYF.